What follows is one TCR beta chain and its context. Libraries were prepared by immunoSEQ multiplex PCR; TCRdb keeps only in-frame clonotypes and omits some of them. Of about 220,000 clones listed, 80% to 90% were seen once; the top ten hold more than 4.5%. The CDR3 extends over 10 amino acids. V was pared by 6 bases and J by 13 bases, with 3 bases of the junction left unmatched. CDR1 is MRHNA and CDR2 is SNTAGT in the germline V gene. These data belong to a study of blood T cell repertoires in COVID-19. The sequence came from a woman between 50 and 59 years old who had been exposed to COVID-19. The source material was PBMCs or T cells enriched from blood (not recorded which). This chain connects TRBV6-4 to TRBJ2-1, with TRBD2 matching over 7 bases. CDR3 sequence (DNA): TGTGCCAGCAGGGCGACTAGCCAGTTCTTC. This codes for CASRATSQFF.